The 16 T cell receptor beta chains below were found in one sample sequenced in a study of CD8 T cells in ankylosing spondylitis listed by TCRdb under 2017. Points the paper makes about the study in general: A TCR beta motif made up of about eight highly homologous amino acid variants appeared to be characteristic of blood from ankylosing spondylitis patients.

Which antigens these TCRs recognize remains unknown. The library came from 5' RACE. Sequencing took place on an Illumina HiSeq 2500. In TCRdb, the public reads were trimmed at Q25 with fastp and aligned with MiXCR, with productive beta chains retained. Rows matching on CDR3 protein sequence are summarized as one entry with the most common DNA and genes. The sample table shows roughly 90,000 distinct CDR3 sequences, and roughly 8.8% are seen once. Clones ranked in the top ten supply approximately 30% of the sample. Sequenced material: blood, either unsorted or a sorted T cell fraction (not recorded which). These TCRs come from a male donor with ankylosing spondylitis.

This clonotype showed up many times. This rearrangement joins TRBV21-1 to TRBJ2-7; TRBD1, the table's D call, lacks a check against the DNA. TRBV21-1 constitutes a pseudogene. CDR3 length: 24 amino acids. CDR3 in DNA: TGTGCCAGCAGCAAAGCGCCTTCAGAGATCCGATCGGGAAACCTGGTTCTCGGGAACTACGAGCAGTACGTC. Its protein product is CASSKAPSEIRSGNLVLGNYEQYV.

This clonotype has at least ten counts. The chain uses TRBV20-1 and TRBJ1-5; 10 positions match TRBD1. This CDR3 contains 15 residues. CDR1 is DFQATT and CDR2 is SNEGSKA in the germline V gene (reference sequence). Germline trimming cut 5 bases from V and 0 bases from J; bases unmatched to any gene: 4. CDR3 sequence (DNA): TGCAGTGCTCCAGGGACAGGGGATAGCAATCAGCCCCAGCATTTT. Its protein product is CSAPGTGDSNQPQHF.

V and J are TRBV6-1 and TRBJ1-5; TRBD1 is a possible D gene (6 bases). The germline gives CDR1 MNHNS, CDR2 SASEGT. The CDR3 runs to 15 residues. V was cut by 5 bases and J by 3 bases, with 14 bases left in between. The CDR3 here is CASSRPGVHNQPQHF. The CDR3 nucleotides read TGTGCCAGCAGTAGACCAGGGGTACACAATCAGCCCCAGCATTTT.

This clonotype was seen at least ten times. The V and J genes are TRBV10-1 and TRBJ2-7; TRBD2 aligns across 7 bases. Germline V gene sequence: CDR1 WNHNN, CDR2 SYGVQD (reference sequence). This CDR3 is built from 13 residues. The V gene end was trimmed by 3 bases and the J gene end by 6 bases; junction bases not matched to a gene: 5. The CDR3 loop reads CASSDPAGIEQYF. The CDR3 region has the DNA TGCGCCAGCAGTGATCCAGCGGGGATCGAGCAGTACTTC.

In its sample, this clonotype was seen many times. The chain couples TRBV11-2 to TRBJ2-6; D possibly corresponds to TRBD1 (6 bases). The ends were cut back, 6 bases at V and 2 bases at J, with 14 bases in the middle. The CDR3 has 16 amino acids. Germline CDR1 is SGHAT and CDR2 is FQNNGV. In DNA, the CDR3 is TGTGCCAGCAGAATAGTGGCAGGGGCTGGGGCCAACGTCCTGACTTTC. Protein product: CASRIVAGAGANVLTF.

The chain carries TRBV6-1 and TRBJ2-1; D is ambiguous. Germline V CDR1 and CDR2: MNHNS, SASEGT. The CDR3 runs 14 residues. The V end was cut by 3 bases, the J end by 3 bases, with 9 bases between. The CDR3 region has the DNA TGTGCCAGCAGTGAGGGTCCCTTCTACAATGAGCAGTTCTTC. This encodes CASSEGPFYNEQFF.

This clonotype was observed a few times. The chain uses TRBV20-1 and TRBJ1-5; TRBD1 is a possible D gene (5 bases). V lost 4 bases and J 0 bases, leaving 7 bases between the germline ends. Germline lookup yields CDR1 DFQATT and CDR2 SNEGSKA (reference sequence). The CDR3 sequence is 13 residues long. CDR3 in amino acids: CSATGTSNQPQHF. The CDR3, as DNA: TGCAGTGCTACAGGGACTAGCAATCAGCCCCAGCATTTT.

A few counts support this clonotype. The chain combines TRBV20-1 with TRBJ2-1, with D maybe TRBD2 (6 bases). V was pared by 6 bases and J by 8 bases, with 26 bases between. The CDR3 is 16 residues long. From germline, CDR1 is DFQATT and CDR2 SNEGSKA (reference sequence). The CDR3 loop reads CSARPPGGAFSDEQFF. In DNA, the CDR3 is TGCAGTGCCAGACCCCCAGGCGGGGCCTTTTCTGATGAGCAGTTCTTC.

This clonotype was observed many times. The V call is TRBV27, the J call TRBJ1-5, with D possibly being TRBD1 (5 bases). CDR1 is MNHEY, CDR2 SMNVEV, per germline (reference sequence). CDR3 length: 15 residues. The V gene lost 3 bases and the J gene lost 5 bases, with 14 bases spanning the gap. The CDR3 protein is CASSFGQGFDQPQHF. CDR3 sequence (DNA): TGTGCCAGCAGTTTTGGGCAGGGATTTGATCAGCCCCAGCATTTT.

This clonotype is medium-sized (0.01 to 0.1%) by share. The gene calls are TRBV27 and TRBJ2-7, with 7 bases lining up with TRBD1. V lost 1 base, J lost 0 bases, and 3 bases stayed unmatched. Germline CDR1 reads MNHEY; CDR2 reads SMNVEV (reference sequence). This CDR3 is built from 15 residues. The CDR3 spells CASSLYRGSSYEQYV. The DNA for the CDR3 is TGTGCCAGCAGTTTATACAGGGGAAGCTCCTACGAGCAGTACGTC.

Ten or more counts support this clonotype. The chain carries TRBV12-3 or TRBV12-4 and TRBJ2-1; 11 positions match TRBD2. The CDR3 sequence is 15 residues long. After removal of 5 bases from V and 2 bases from J, the junction contained 2 bases not matched to a gene. The CDR3 nucleotides read TGTGCCAGCAGTCCTAGCGGGGGGACCTACAATGAGCAGTTCTTC. Translation: CASSPSGGTYNEQFF.

CDR3 sequence reads: CASSPGIWGEADTQYF. In DNA form, the CDR3 reads TGTGCCAGCAGCCCCGGTATCTGGGGAGAGGCAGATACGCAGTATTTT. The chain uses TRBV3-1 and TRBJ2-3; D may be TRBD2 (5 bases). The germline V gene encodes CDR1 LGHDT and CDR2 YNNKEL (reference sequence). The V gene lost 4 bases and the J gene lost 4 bases, with 18 bases spanning the gap. The CDR3 is 16 residues long.

The chain employs TRBV5-6 and TRBJ2-7, with D tentatively TRBD1 (5 bases). This CDR3 has 13 amino acids. Trimming took off 4 bases at V and 2 bases at J, with 10 bases between the two ends. Germline V CDR1 and CDR2: SGHDT, YYEEEE. CDR3 amino acids: CASSNDSPYEQYF. The CDR3 bases are TGTGCCAGCAGCAACGACAGCCCCTACGAGCAGTACTTC.

This clonotype has just a few counts. The chain recombines TRBV30 with TRBJ2-3; the match to TRBD2 covers 14 bases. The CDR3 is 16 residues long. Germline-derived CDR1 and CDR2 are GTSNPN and SVGIG (reference sequence). The V segment lost 3 bases and the J segment 5 bases; nucleotides outside the gene matches: 7. In DNA, the CDR3 is TGTGCCTGGAGCCTGGGGACTAGCGGGAGTAGAGATACGCAGTATTTT. Its translation: CAWSLGTSGSRDTQYF. The variable domain in full, with the rest retrieved from reference TRBV30 and TRBJ2-3, is SQTIHQWPATLVQPVGSPLSLECTVEGTSNPNLYWYRQAAGRGLQLLFYSVGIGQISSEVPQNLSASRPQDRQFILSSKKLLLSDSGFYLCAWSLGTSGSRDTQYFGPGTRLTVL.

The sample holds many counts of this clonotype. CDR3 DNA sequence: TGTGCCAGCAGCCAAGAACGGCGGACTGAAGCTTTCTTT. It is translated as CASSQERRTEAFF. The chain is built from TRBV4-2 and TRBJ1-1; D gene ambiguous. The CDR3 consists of 13 residues. Trimming left V 0 bases short and J 5 bases short, with 7 bases between. Germline CDR1 reads LGHNA; CDR2 reads YNFKEQ.

V is TRBV10-1 and J is TRBJ2-7; D uncertain. Germline V gene sequence: CDR1 WNHNN, CDR2 SYGVQD (reference sequence). Trimming left V 0 bases short and J 2 bases short, with 2 bases between. This CDR3 comprises 12 residues. Here the CDR3 reads CASSESAYEQYF. In DNA, the CDR3 is TGCGCCAGCAGTGAGTCGGCCTACGAGCAGTACTTC.